This T cell receptor (beta chain) originates from a study of T cell repertoires in cytomegalovirus infection. Across the whole study: Signatures in public TCR beta sequences pointed to both CMV infection and matching HLA type.

This clonotype was counted ten times or more. Its antigen is as yet unknown. Germline V CDR1 and CDR2: SGHVS, FQNEAQ. The CDR3 length is 15 residues. The V segment lost 3 bases and the J segment 5 bases; nucleotides outside the gene matches: 4. Overall study findings and caveats: CMV carriers with the relevant HLA were identified by cumulative public TCR beta family frequency. The ex vivo response was dominated by HLA-C-restricted CMV-specific TCR beta clonotypes.

TCRdb re-derived calls from the reads in MiXCR, one entry per CDR3 protein. Found here are fewer than 700,000 distinct CDR3 sequences, 20% to 25% of them singletons; the top ten hold 8%. This chain links TRBV7-8 with TRBJ2-2; 9 bases are shared with TRBD2. The receptor's source is a human donor in good health (CMV status not recorded). Some clones in this sample may be carry-over from other donors' samples. The source material was CD8+ T cells from PBMCs. CDR3 sequence (DNA): TGTGCCAGCAGCTTGGGGACTAGCTGGACCGGGGAGCTGTTTTTT. Its protein is CASSLGTSWTGELFF.